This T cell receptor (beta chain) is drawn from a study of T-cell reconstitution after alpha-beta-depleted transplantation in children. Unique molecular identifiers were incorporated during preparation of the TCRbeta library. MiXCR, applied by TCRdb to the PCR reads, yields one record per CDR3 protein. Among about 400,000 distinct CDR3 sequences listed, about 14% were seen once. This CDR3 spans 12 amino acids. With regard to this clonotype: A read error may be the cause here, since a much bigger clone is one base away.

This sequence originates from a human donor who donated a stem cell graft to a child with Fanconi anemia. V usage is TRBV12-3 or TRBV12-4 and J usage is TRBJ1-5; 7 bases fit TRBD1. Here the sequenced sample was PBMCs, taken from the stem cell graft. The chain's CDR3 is CASGFRGQPQHF. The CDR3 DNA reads TGTGCCAGCGGTTTCAGGGGGCAGCCCCAGCATTTT.